The present TCR beta chain was sequenced within a study of blood T cell repertoires in COVID-19. Background on the study: The samples span acute and convalescent COVID-19 from the United States, Italy and Spain. Sources were T cells, B-cell-depleted T cells, or PBMCs; the material itself was cDNA or gDNA.

The CDR3 is 14 residues long. Germline V gives CDR1 SEHNR, CDR2 FQNEAQ (reference sequence). Trimming stripped 6 bases from V and 0 bases from J, with 8 bases between. Assay used: immunoSEQ multiplex PCR; TCRdb lists only in-frame clones, some missing. The table has some 72,000 clones, about 87% seen once. The clonotype was recovered from a man aged 45 to 65 with active COVID-19. This chain uses TRBV7-9 with TRBJ2-2; D may be TRBD1 (5 bases). Input material: peripheral blood. The CDR3 DNA reads TGTGCCAGCAGGGGCAGGGCGAACACCGGGGAGCTGTTTTTT. Protein: CASRGRANTGELFF.